This T cell receptor beta chain comes out of a study of blood T cell repertoires in COVID-19. Under the authors' procedure: Amplifying reference gene primers gave estimates of nucleated cell counts. Generated by immunoSEQ multiplex PCR, the TCRdb table keeps only in-frame clones and is missing some. V, J and clone size were drawn from that table, and D and trimming were deduced from the DNA. The data contain about 110,000 clones, about 90% of them singletons. V lost 6 bases to trimming and J lost 4 bases, with 9 bases between them. Per the germline V gene, CDR1 is MDHEN and CDR2 is SYDVKM. The CDR3 is 12 residues long.

Sequences were obtained from peripheral blood. The chain recombines TRBV28 with TRBJ1-2; a possible D gene is TRBD1 (6 bases). This sequence was found in a human donor in a cohort sampled during active COVID-19. The chain's CDR3 is CASRTGAYGYTF. The CDR3 DNA is TGTGCCAGCAGGACAGGCGCCTATGGCTACACCTTC.